The T cell receptor beta chain described here comes from a study of cytomegalovirus exposure and HLA in healthy donors. The CDR3 is 13 amino acids. Germline-derived CDR1 and CDR2 are ENHRY and SYGVKD. Trimming removed 8 bases at V and 3 bases at J, with 12 bases between. A note on this clone: What it binds is not known.

PCR employed 60 Vbeta and 13 Jbeta primers. The method was immunoSEQ multiplex PCR; TCRdb's version includes in-frame clones alone and lacks a portion of them. The repertoire has 150,000 or so clones, around three quarters of them found once; the top ten carry 3% to 4%. Whole-study findings and limits: Reportedly, HLA-A and HLA-B alleles of most subjects were accurately predicted from TCR beta. TCR beta chain V- and J-gene trimming was linked, in a later analysis, to a missense variant in DCLRE1C. In a later analysis, the majority of CMV-associated beta chains seemingly showed HLA restriction.

V and J are TRBV10-3 and TRBJ2-3, with a possible D match to TRBD1 (7 bases). The sequence derives from a woman aged 40 to 50 in good health and CMV-seronegative. Sequencing was performed on PBMCs. Here the CDR3 reads CAIGQGGTDTQYF. The CDR3 nucleotides read TGTGCCATCGGGCAGGGGGGAACAGATACGCAGTATTTT.